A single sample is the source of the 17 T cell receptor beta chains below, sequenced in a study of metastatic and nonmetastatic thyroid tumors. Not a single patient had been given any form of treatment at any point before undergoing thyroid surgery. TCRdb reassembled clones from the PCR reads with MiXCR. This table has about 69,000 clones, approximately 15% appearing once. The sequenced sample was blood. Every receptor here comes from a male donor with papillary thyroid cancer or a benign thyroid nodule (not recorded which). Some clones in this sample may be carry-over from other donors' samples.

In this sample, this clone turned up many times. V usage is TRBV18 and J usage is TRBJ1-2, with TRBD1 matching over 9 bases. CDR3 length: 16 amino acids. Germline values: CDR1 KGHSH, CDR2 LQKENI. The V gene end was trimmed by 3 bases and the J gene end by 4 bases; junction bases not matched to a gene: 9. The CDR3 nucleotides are TGTGCCAGCTCACCGGCTGCGGGACAGGGAATCTATGGCTACACCTTC. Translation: CASSPAAGQGIYGYTF.

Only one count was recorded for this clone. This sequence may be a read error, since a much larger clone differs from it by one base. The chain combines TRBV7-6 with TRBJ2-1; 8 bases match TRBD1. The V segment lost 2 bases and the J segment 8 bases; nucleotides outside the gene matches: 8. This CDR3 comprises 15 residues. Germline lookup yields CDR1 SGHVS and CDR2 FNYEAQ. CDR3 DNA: TGTGCCAGCAGCTTAAGTCCAGCACAGGGGGATGAGCAGTTCTTC. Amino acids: CASSLSPAQGDEQFF. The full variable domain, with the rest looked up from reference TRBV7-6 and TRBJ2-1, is GAGVSQSPRYKVTKRGQDVALRCDPISGHVSLYWYRQALGQGPEFLTYFNYEAQQDKSGLPNDRFSAERPEGSISTLTIQRTEQRDSAMYRCASSLSPAQGDEQFFGPGTRLTVL.

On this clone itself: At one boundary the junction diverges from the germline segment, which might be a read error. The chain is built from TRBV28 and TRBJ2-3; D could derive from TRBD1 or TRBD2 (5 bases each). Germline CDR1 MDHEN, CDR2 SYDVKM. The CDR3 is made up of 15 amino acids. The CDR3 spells CASSLYRDGTDTKYF. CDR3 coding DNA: TGTGCCAGCAGTTTATACCGGGACGGTACAGATACGAAGTATTTC. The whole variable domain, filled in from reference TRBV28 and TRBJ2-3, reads DVKVTQSSRYLVKRTGEKVFLECVQDMDHENMFWYRQDPGLGLRLIYFSYDVKMKEKGDIPEGYSVSREKKERFSLILESASTNQTSMYLCASSLYRDGTDTKYFGPGTRLTVL.

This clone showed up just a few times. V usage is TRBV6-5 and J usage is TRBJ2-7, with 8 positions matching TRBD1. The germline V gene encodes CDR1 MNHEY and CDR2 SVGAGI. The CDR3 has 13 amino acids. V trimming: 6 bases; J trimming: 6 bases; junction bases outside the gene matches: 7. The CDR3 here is CASRYVQGGEQYF. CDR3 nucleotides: TGTGCCAGCAGATACGTACAGGGGGGCGAGCAGTACTTC.

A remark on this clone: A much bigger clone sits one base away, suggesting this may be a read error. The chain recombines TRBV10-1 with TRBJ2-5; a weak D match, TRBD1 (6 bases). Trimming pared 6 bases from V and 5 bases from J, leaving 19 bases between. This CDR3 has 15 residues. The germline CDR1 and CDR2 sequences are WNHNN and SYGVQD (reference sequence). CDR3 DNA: TGCGCCAGCAGCGCCGGACAGTGGGGGACGGAGACCCAGTACTTC. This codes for CASSAGQWGTETQYF.

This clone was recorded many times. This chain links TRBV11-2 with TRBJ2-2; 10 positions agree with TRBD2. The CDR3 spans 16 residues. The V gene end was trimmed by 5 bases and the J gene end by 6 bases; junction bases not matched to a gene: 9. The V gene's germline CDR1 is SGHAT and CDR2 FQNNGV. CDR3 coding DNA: TGTGCCAGCAGCCCTCTAGCGGGAGTTTCCCCCGGGGAGCTGTTTTTT. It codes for CASSPLAGVSPGELFF.

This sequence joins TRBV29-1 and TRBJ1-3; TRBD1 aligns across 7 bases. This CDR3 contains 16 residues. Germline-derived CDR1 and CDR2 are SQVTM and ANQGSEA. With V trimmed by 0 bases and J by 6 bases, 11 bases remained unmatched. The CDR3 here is CSVEDGGQSFVNTIYF. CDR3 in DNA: TGCAGCGTTGAAGATGGGGGACAGAGTTTCGTAAACACCATATATTTT.

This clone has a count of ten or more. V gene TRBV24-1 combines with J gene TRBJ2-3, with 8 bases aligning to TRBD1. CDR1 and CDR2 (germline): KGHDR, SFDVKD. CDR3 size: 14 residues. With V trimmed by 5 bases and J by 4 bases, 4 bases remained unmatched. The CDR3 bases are TGTGCCACCAGTGGGACAGGGTGGCCAGATACGCAGTATTTT. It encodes CATSGTGWPDTQYF.

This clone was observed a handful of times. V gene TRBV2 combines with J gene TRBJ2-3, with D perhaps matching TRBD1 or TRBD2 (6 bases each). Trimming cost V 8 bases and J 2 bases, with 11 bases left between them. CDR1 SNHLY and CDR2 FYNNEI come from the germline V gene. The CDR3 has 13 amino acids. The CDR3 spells CASGGLVTDTQYF. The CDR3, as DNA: TGTGCCAGCGGGGGGCTCGTCACAGATACGCAGTATTTT.

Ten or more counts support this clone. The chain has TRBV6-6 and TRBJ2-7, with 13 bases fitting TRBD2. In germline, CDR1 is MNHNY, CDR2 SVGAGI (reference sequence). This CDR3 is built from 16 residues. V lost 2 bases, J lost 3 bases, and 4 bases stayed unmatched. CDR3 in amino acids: CASSYGGLAGSYEQYV. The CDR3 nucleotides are TGTGCCAGCAGTTACGGGGGACTAGCGGGAAGCTACGAGCAGTACGTC.

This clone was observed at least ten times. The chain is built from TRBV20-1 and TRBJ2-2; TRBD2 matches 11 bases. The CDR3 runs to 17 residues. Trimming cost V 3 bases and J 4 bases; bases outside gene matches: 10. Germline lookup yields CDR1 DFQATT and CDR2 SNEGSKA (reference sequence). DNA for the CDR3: TGCAGTGCTAGGGTTAGCGGGAGGGGCGAGTTCACCGGGGAGCTGTTTTTT. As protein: CSARVSGRGEFTGELFF.

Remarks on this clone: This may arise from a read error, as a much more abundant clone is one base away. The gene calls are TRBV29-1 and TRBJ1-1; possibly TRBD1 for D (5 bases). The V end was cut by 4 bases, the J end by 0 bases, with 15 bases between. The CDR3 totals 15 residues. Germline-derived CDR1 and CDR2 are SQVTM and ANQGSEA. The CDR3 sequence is CSVATYWGMNTEAFF. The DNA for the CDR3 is TGCAGCGTTGCGACGTACTGGGGCATGAACACTGAAGCTTTCTTT.

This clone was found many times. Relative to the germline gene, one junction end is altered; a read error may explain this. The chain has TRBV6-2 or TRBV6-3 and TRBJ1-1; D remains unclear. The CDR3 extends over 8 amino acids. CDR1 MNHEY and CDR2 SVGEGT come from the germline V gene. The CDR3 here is CASRYPQF. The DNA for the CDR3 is TGTGCCAGCAGATACCCTCAATTT.

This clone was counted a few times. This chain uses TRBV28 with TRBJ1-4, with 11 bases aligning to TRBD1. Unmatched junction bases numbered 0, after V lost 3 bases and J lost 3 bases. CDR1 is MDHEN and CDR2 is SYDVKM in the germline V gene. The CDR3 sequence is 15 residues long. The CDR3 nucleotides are TGTGCCAGCAGTTTGGGACAGGGGGCTAATGAAAAACTGTTTTTT. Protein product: CASSLGQGANEKLFF.

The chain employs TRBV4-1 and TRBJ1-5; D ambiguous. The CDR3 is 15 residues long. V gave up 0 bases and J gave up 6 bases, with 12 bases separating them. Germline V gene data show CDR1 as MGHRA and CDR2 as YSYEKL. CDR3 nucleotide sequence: TGCGCCAGCAGCCAAGATCTCGGCACGGGTCAGCCCCAGCATTTT. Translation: CASSQDLGTGQPQHF.

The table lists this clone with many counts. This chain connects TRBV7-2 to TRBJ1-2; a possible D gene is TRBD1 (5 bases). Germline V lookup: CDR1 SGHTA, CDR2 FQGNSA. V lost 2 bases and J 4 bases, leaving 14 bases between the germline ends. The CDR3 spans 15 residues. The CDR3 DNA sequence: TGTGCCAGCAGCTTATCACTAGGGGACGTCTATGGCTACACCTTC. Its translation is CASSLSLGDVYGYTF.

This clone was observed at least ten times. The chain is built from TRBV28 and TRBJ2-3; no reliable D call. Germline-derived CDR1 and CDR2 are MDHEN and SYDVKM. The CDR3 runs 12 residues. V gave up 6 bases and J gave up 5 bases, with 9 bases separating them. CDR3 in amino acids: CASRPSGDTQYF. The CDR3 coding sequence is TGTGCCAGCAGGCCTAGTGGAGATACGCAGTATTTT.